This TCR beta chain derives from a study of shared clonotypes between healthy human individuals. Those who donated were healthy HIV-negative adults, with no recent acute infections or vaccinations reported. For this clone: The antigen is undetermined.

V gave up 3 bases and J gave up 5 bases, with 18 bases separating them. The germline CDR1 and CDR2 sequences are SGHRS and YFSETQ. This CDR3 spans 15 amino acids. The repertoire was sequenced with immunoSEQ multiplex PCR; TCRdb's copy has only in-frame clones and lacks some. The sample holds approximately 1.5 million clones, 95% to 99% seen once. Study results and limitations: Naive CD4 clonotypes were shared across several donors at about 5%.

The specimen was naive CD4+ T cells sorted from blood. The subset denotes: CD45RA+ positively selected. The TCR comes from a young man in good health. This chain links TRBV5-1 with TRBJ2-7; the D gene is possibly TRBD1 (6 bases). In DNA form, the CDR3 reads TGCGCCAGCAGCTACGGACAGCCTGGTTGGGACGAGCAGTACTTC. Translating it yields CASSYGQPGWDEQYF.